Listed here are 8 T cell receptor beta chains from one sample, sequenced in a study of T cell responses to AZD1222 COVID-19 vaccine. TCRdb's table, derived via immunoSEQ multiplex PCR, lists solely in-frame clones and lacks some. Of approximately 200,000 clones in the sample, about nine tenths were seen once. The sample here was peripheral blood, taken 28 days after the second AZD1222 dose. These receptors were obtained from an adult who received the AZD1222 COVID-19 vaccine.

The chain combines TRBV20-1 with TRBJ2-3, with D possibly matching TRBD2 (7 bases). V was cut by 3 bases and J by 5 bases, with 12 bases left in between. The CDR3 extends over 13 amino acids. Germline CDR1 is DFQATT and CDR2 is SNEGSKA (reference sequence). DNA for the CDR3: TGCAGTGCTAGTCGGGGGGCGGAAGATACGCAGTATTTT. It translates to CSASRGAEDTQYF.

This clone was observed a handful of times. The chain combines TRBV11-3 with TRBJ2-2; the D gene is possibly TRBD1 (5 bases). Looked up from germline, CDR1 is SGHNT and CDR2 is YENEEA. Trimming removed 0 bases at V and 5 bases at J, with 10 bases between. The CDR3 spans 15 residues. CDR3 nucleotides: TGTGCCAGCAGCTTAGATGGCAGGGCGACCGGGGAGCTGTTTTTT. It encodes CASSLDGRATGELFF.

This clone was observed once. The chain employs TRBV19 and TRBJ2-2; 7 nucleotides agree with TRBD1. The CDR3 extends over 17 amino acids. V lost 5 bases, J lost 4 bases, and 13 bases stayed unmatched. The germline V gene has CDR1 LNHDA and CDR2 SQIVND (reference sequence). CDR3 in DNA: TGTGCCAGTAGTGGGGACAGAATGGCTGGAGCCACCGGGGAGCTGTTTTTT. Protein product: CASSGDRMAGATGELFF.

V gene TRBV10-1 combines with J gene TRBJ2-1; no reliable D call. The germline gives CDR1 WNHNN, CDR2 SYGVQD (reference sequence). Trimming left V 2 bases short and J 1 base short, with 18 bases between. This CDR3 is built from 18 residues. CDR3 DNA sequence: TGCGCCAGCAGTGAGAATTCGATAAGCTTATCTTCCTACAATGAGCAGTTCTTC. This codes for CASSENSISLSSYNEQFF.

A few counts support this clone. This rearrangement joins TRBV2 to TRBJ2-3; 12 positions agree with TRBD2. Germline loops: CDR1 SNHLY, CDR2 FYNNEI. V lost 7 bases and J lost 4; bases outside the gene matches: 6. This CDR3 is built from 15 residues. DNA of the CDR3: TGTGCCAGCAAAGGACTAGCGGGAAGAGCAGATACGCAGTATTTT. The encoded protein is CASKGLAGRADTQYF.

The V call is TRBV4-1, the J call TRBJ2-1; possible D gene TRBD2, 5 bases. Germline CDR1 and CDR2: MGHRA and YSYEKL. Trimming took 4 bases from V and 7 from J, leaving 17 bases between them. CDR3 length: 15 amino acids. This chain's CDR3 is CASSLLSGPGNEQFF. The DNA for the CDR3 is TGCGCCAGCAGCCTCCTAAGCGGCCCTGGGAATGAGCAGTTCTTC.

This sequence joins TRBV9 and TRBJ2-2; the D call may be TRBD1 or TRBD2 (5 bases each). The V gene lost 0 bases and the J gene lost 2 bases, with 11 bases spanning the gap. This CDR3 region has 16 residues. Germline V gene data show CDR1 as SGDLS and CDR2 as YYNGEE. In nucleotides, the CDR3 is TGTGCCAGCAGCGTAGCTTCCGGGGCTAACACCGGGGAGCTGTTTTTT. Amino acid sequence: CASSVASGANTGELFF.

The chain couples TRBV7-9 to TRBJ1-5; D not certain. CDR1 and CDR2 from the germline V gene are SEHNR and FQNEAQ (reference sequence). V was trimmed by 4 bases and J by 2 bases, leaving 6 bases between them. The CDR3 spans 13 residues. The CDR3 reads CASSSFGNQPQHF. CDR3 DNA sequence: TGTGCCAGCAGCTCGTTCGGCAATCAGCCCCAGCATTTT. The whole variable domain, remainder taken from reference TRBV7-9 and TRBJ1-5, is DTGVSQNPRHKITKRGQNVTFRCDPISEHNRLYWYRQTLGQGPEFLTYFQNEAQLEKSRLLSDRFSAERPKGSFSTLEIQRTEQGDSAMYLCASSSFGNQPQHFGDGTRLSIL.